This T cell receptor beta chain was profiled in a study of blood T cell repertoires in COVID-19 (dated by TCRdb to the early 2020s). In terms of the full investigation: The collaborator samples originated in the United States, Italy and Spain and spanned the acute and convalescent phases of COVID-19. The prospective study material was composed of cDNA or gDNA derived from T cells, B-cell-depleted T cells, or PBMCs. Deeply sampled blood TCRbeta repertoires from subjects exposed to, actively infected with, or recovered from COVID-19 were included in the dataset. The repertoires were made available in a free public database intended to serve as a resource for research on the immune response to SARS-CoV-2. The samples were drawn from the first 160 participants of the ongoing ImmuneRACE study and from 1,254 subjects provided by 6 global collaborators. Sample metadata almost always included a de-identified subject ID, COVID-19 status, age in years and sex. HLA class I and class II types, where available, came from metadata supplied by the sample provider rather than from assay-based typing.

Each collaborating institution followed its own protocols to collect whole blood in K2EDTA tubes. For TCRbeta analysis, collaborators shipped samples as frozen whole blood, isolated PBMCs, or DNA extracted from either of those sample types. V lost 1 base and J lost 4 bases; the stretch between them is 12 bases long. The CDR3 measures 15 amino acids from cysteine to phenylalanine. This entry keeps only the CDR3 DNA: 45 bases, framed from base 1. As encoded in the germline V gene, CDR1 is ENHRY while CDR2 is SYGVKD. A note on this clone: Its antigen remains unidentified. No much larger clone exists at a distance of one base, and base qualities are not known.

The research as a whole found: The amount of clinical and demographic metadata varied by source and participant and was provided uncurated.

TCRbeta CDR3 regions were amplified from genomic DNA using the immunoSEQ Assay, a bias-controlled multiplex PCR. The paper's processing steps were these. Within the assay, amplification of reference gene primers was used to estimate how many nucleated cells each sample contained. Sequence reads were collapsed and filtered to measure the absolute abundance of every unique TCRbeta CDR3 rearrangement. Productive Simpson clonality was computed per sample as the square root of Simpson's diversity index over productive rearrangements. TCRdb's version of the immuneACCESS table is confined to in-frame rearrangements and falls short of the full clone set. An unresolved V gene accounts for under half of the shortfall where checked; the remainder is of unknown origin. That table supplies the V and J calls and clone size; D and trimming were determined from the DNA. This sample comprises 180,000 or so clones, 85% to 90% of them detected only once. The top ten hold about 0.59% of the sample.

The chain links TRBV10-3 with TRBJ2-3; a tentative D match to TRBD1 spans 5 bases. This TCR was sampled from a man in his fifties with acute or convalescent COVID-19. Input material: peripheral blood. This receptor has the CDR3 CAISELPGLADTQYF. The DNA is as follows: TGTGCCATCAGTGAGTTACCAGGGTTAGCAGATACGCAGTATTTT.